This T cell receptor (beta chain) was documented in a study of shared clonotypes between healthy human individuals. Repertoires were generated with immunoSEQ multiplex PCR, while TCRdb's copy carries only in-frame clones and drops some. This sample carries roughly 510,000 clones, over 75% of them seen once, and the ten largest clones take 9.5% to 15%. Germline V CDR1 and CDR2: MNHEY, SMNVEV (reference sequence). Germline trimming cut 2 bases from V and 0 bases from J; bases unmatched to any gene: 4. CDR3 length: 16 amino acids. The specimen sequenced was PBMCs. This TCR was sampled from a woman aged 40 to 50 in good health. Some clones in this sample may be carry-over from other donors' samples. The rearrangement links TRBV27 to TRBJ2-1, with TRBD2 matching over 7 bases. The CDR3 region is CASSLGAGASYNEQFF. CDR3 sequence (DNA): TGTGCCAGCAGTTTAGGTGCGGGAGCCTCCTACAATGAGCAGTTCTTC.